This TCR beta chain was recovered during a study of blood T cell repertoires in COVID-19. Study overall: Acute and convalescent COVID-19 samples came from the United States, Italy and Spain. T cells, B-cell-depleted T cells, or PBMCs provided the cDNA or gDNA that served as material.

CDR3 length: 16 amino acids. Trimming at V came to 4 bases and at J to 5 bases, leaving 10 bases not matched to a gene. From germline, CDR1 is SGDLS and CDR2 YYNGEE. In the source study's methods: Estimation of nucleated cell counts was performed using reference gene primer amplification. Method: immunoSEQ multiplex PCR; TCRdb's copy keeps in-frame clones and lacks some. That table supplies the V and J calls and clone size; D and trimming were determined from the DNA. Among about 320,000 clones, more than 70% were seen once, and the ten largest hold around 1.5%. The sequence derives from a woman aged 50 to 60 with acute or convalescent COVID-19. The sample was peripheral blood. The V gene is TRBV9, the J gene TRBJ2-1; 9 bases match TRBD2. The CDR3 nucleotides read TGTGCCAGCAGCCCTCTTCCGACTAGCGGACACAATGAGCAGTTCTTC. Amino acid sequence: CASSPLPTSGHNEQFF.